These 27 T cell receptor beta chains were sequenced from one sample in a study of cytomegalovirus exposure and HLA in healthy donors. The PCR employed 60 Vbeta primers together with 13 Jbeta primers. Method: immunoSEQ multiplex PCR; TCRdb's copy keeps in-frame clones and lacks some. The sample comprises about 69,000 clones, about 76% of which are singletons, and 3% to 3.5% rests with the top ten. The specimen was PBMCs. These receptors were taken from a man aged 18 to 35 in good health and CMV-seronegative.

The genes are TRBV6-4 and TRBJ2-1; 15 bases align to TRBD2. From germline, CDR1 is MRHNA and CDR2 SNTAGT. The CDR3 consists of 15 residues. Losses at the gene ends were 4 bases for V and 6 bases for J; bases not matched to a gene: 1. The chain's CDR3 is CASSGTSGGANEQFF. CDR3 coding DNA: TGTGCCAGCAGTGGGACTAGCGGGGGGGCCAATGAGCAGTTCTTC.

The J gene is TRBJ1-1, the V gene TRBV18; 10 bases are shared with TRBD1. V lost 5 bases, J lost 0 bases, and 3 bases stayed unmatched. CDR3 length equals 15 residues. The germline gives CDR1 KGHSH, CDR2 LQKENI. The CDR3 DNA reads TGTGCCAGCTCATGGACAGGGGGAATGAACACTGAAGCTTTCTTT. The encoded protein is CASSWTGGMNTEAFF.

The CDR3 sequence: CASSSPEGGGETQYF. The CDR3 nucleotides are TGTGCCAGCAGTTCCCCGGAAGGGGGTGGGGAGACCCAGTACTTC. V is TRBV5-6 and J is TRBJ2-5, with D perhaps matching TRBD1 (6 bases). V dropped 5 bases and J dropped 5 bases, with 19 bases sitting between them. CDR3 length equals 15 residues. From germline, CDR1 is SGHDT and CDR2 YYEEEE.

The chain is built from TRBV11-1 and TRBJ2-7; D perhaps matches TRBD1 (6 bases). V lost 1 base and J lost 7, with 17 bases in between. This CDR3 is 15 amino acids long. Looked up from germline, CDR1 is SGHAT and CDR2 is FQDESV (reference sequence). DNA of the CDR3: TGTGCCAGCAGCTTAGGCGGGCAGGGGCCGGCAGAGCAGTACTTC. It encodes CASSLGGQGPAEQYF.

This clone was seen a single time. The chain's CDR3 is CASRNEQGASNQPQHF. CDR3 bases: TGTGCCAGTAGGAACGAACAGGGGGCTAGCAATCAGCCCCAGCATTTT. J is TRBJ1-5 and V is TRBV19, with 9 bases matching TRBD1. CDR1 and CDR2 from the germline V gene are LNHDA and SQIVND (reference sequence). Losses at the gene ends were 6 bases for V and 0 bases for J; bases not matched to a gene: 6. There are 16 residues in the CDR3.

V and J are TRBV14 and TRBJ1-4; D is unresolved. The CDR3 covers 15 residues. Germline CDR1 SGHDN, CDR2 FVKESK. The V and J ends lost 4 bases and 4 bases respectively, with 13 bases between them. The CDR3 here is CASSPGYSGNEKLFF. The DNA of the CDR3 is TGTGCCAGCAGCCCCGGTTACTCCGGTAATGAAAAACTGTTTTTT.

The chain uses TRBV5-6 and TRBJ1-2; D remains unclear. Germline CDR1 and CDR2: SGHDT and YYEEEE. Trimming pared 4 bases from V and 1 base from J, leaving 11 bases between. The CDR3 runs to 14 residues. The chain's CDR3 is CASSPIQVNYGYTF. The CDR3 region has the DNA TGTGCCAGCAGCCCCATACAAGTTAACTATGGCTACACCTTC.

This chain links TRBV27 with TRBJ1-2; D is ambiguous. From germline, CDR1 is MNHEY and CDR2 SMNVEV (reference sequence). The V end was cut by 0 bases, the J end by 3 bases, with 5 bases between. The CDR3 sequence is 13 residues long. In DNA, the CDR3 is TGTGCCAGCAGTTTATCGGGAGACTATGGCTACACCTTC. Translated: CASSLSGDYGYTF.

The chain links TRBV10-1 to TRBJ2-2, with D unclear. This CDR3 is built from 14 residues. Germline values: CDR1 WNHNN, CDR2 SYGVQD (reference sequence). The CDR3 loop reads CAPRPGPRLGELFF. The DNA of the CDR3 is TGCGCTCCGCGGCCTGGTCCGCGTCTTGGGGAGCTGTTTTTT.

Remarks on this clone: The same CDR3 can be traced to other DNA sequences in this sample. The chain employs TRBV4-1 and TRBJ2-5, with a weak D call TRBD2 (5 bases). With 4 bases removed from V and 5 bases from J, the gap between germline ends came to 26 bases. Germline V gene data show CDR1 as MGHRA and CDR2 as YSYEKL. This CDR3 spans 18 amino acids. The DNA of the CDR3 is TGCGCCAGCAGCCCTGAAGGCGGGTCGTTCCAAATGGGCGAGACCCAGTACTTC. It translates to CASSPEGGSFQMGETQYF.

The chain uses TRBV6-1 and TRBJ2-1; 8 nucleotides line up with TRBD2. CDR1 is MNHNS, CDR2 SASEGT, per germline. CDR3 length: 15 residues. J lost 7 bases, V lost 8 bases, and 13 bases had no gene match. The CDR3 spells CASVQLAGTGNEQFF. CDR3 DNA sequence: TGTGCCAGCGTCCAGCTAGCGGGCACGGGGAATGAGCAGTTCTTC.

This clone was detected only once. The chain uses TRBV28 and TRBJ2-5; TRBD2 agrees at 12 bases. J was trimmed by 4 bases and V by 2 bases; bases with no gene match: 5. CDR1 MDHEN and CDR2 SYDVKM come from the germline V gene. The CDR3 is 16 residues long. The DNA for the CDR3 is TGTGCCAGCAGTTTACCTAGCGGGGGGGGAAGAGAGACCCAGTACTTC. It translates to CASSLPSGGGRETQYF.

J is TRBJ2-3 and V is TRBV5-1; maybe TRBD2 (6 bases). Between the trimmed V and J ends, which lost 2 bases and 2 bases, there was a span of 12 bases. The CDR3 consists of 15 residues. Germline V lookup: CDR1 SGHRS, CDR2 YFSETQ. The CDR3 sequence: CASSFEGLPTDTQYF. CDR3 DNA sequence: TGCGCCAGCAGCTTTGAGGGACTCCCCACAGATACGCAGTATTTT.

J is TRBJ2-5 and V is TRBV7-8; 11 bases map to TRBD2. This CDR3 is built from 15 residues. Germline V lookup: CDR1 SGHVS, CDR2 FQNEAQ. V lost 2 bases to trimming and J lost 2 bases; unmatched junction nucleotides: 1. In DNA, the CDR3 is TGTGCCAGCAGCTTAACTAGCGGGGGACAAGAGACCCAGTACTTC. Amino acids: CASSLTSGGQETQYF.

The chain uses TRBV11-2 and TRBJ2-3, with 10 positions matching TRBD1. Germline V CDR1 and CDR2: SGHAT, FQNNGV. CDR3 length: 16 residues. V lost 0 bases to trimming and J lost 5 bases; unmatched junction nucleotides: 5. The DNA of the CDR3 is TGTGCCAGCAGCTTAGAGGGACAGGGGTCGGGAGATACGCAGTATTTT. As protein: CASSLEGQGSGDTQYF.

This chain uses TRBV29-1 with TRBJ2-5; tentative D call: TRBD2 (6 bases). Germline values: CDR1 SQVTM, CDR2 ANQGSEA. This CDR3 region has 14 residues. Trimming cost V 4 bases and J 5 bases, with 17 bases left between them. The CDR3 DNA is TGCAGCGTTGCCCCGGCGGGGATTCGGGAGACCCAGTACTTC. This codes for CSVAPAGIRETQYF.

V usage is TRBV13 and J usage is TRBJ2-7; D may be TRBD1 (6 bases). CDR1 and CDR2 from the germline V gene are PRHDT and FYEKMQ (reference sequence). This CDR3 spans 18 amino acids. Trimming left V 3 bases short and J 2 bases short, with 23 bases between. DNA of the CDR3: TGTGCCAGCAGCTTGAATAATCTTATGGCAGGGGAAGCCTACGAGCAGTACTTC. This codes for CASSLNNLMAGEAYEQYF.

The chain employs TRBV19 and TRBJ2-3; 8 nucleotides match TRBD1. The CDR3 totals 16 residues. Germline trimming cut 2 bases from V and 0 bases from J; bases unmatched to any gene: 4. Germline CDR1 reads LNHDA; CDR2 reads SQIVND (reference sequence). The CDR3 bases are TGTGCCAGTAGTATACAGGGGGCCATTAGCACAGATACGCAGTATTTT. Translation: CASSIQGAISTDTQYF.

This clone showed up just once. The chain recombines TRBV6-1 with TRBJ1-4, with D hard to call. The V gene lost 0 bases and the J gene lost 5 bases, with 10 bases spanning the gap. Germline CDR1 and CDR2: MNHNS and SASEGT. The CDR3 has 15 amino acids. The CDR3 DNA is TGTGCCAGCAGTGAAGCAGCGGCGGTCAATGAAAAACTGTTTTTT. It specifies CASSEAAAVNEKLFF.

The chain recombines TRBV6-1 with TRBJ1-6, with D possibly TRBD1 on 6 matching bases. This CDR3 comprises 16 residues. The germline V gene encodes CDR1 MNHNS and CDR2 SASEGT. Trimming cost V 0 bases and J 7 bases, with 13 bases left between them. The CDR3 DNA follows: TGTGCCAGCAGTGAAGCGCGGGGGGCCCGGAATTCACCCCTCCACTTT. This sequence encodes CASSEARGARNSPLHF.

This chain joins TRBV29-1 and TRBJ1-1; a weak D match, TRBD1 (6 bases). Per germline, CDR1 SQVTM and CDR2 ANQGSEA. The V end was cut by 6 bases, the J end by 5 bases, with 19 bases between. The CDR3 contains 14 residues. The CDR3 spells CSVDLGGAITEAFF. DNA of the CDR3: TGCAGCGTAGATTTAGGGGGGGCAATAACTGAAGCTTTCTTT.

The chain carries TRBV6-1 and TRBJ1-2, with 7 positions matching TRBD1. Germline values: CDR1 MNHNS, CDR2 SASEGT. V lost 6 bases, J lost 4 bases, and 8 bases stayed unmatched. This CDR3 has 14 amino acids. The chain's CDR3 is CASRLDRVVYGYTF. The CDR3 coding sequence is TGTGCCAGCAGGCTCGACAGGGTTGTCTATGGCTACACCTTC.

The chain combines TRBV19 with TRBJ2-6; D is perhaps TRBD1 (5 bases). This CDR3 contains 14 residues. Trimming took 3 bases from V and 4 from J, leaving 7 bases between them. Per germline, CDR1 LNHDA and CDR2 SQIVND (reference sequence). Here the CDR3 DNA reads TGTGCCAGTAGTATGGGGCCCGGGGCCAACGTCCTGACTTTC. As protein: CASSMGPGANVLTF.

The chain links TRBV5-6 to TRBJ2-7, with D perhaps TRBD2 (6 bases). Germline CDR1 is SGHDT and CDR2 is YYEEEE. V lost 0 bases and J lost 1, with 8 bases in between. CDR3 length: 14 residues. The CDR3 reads CASSLARGSYEQYF. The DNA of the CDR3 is TGTGCCAGCAGCTTGGCCCGGGGGTCCTACGAGCAGTACTTC.

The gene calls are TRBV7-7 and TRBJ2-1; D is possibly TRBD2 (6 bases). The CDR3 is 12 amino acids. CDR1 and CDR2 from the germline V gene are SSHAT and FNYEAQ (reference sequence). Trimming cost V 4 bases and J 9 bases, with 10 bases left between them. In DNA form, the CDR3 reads TGTGCCAGCAGCTCGGGGGATGGTGAGCAGTTCTTC. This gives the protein CASSSGDGEQFF.

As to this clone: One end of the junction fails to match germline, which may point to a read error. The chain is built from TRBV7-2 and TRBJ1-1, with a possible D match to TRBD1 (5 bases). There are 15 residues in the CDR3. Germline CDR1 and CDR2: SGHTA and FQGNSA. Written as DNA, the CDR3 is TGTGCCAGCAGCTTAAGGGGCAGAGAGAACGCTGAAGCTTTCTTT. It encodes CASSLRGRENAEAFF.

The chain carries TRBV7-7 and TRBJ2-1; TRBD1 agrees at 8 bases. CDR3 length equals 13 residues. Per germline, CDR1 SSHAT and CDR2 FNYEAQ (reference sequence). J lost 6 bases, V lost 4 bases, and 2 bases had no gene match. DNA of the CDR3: TGTGCCAGCAGCTCAGGGGGCGGCAATGAGCAGTTCTTC. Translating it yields CASSSGGGNEQFF.